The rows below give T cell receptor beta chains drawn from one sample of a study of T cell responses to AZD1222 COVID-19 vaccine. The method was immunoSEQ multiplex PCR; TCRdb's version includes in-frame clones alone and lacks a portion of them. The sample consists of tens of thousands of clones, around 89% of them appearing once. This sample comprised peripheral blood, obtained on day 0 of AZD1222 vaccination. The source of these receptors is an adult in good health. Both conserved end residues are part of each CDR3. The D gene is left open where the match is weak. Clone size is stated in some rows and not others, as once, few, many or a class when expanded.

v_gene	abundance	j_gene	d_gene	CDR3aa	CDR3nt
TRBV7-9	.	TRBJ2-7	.	CASSLAGTSSYEQYF	TGTGCCAGCAGCTTAGCGGGCACCAGCTCCTACGAGCAGTACTTC
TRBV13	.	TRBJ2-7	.	CASSFAGAYEQYF	TGTGCCAGCAGCTTCGCTGGGGCCTACGAGCAGTACTTC
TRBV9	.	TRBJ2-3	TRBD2	CASSNNLAGGPDTQYF	TGTGCCAGCAGCAACAATCTAGCGGGGGGACCAGATACGCAGTATTTT
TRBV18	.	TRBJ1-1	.	CASSPGAVEAFF	TGTGCCAGCTCACCAGGGGCGGTTGAAGCTTTCTTT
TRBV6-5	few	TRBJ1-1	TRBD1	CASTKDRARTEAFF	TGTGCCAGCACCAAGGACAGGGCACGAACTGAAGCTTTCTTT
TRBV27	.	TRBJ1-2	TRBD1	CASSLNRGLGYTF	TGTGCCAGCAGTTTAAACAGGGGGCTTGGCTACACCTTC
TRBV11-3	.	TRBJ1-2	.	CASSPRDPRNYGYTF	TGTGCCAGCAGCCCACGGGATCCAAGGAACTATGGCTACACCTTC
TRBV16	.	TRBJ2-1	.	CASSQSVLGNEQFF	TGTGCCAGCAGCCAATCCGTCCTGGGCAATGAGCAGTTCTTC
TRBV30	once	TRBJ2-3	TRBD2	CAWADIYAGVRSSTDTQYF	TGTGCCTGGGCGGACATATACGCGGGAGTACGTTCTAGCACAGATACGCAGTATTTT
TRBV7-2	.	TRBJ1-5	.	CASSAQLGIPIQPQHF	TGTGCCAGCAGCGCACAACTGGGGATCCCTATTCAGCCCCAGCATTTT
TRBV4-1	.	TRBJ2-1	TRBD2	CASSQAWAGGIYNEQFF	TGCGCCAGCAGCCAAGCATGGGCGGGGGGAATTTACAATGAGCAGTTCTTC
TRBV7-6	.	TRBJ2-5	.	CASSLVGSVMETQYF	TGTGCCAGCAGCTTAGTTGGTTCGGTTATGGAGACCCAGTACTTC
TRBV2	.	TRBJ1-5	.	CASSGTLYGDQPQHF	TGTGCCAGCAGTGGGACACTCTATGGCGATCAGCCCCAGCATTTT
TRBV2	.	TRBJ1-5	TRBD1	CASSEGQGLQPQHF	TGTGCCAGCAGTGAGGGACAGGGACTGCAGCCCCAGCATTTT
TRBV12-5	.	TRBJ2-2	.	CASLAETTGELFF	TGTGCTAGCTTAGCGGAAACCACCGGGGAGCTGTTTTTT
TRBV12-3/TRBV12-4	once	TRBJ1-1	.	CASSFSRGGEAFF	TGTGCCAGCAGTTTTAGCCGGGGAGGGGAAGCTTTCTTT
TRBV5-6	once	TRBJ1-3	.	CASSWLRDSYSGNTIYF	TGTGCCAGCAGCTGGCTACGAGATAGTTACTCTGGAAACACCATATATTTT
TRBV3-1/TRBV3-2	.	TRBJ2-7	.	CASSHTASYEQYF	TGTGCCAGCAGCCATACTGCCTCCTACGAGCAGTACTTC
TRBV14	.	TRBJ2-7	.	CASSPQPTGEHEQYF	TGTGCCAGCAGCCCCCAACCTACGGGTGAGCACGAGCAGTACTTC
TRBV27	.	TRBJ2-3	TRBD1	CASSLGTGRPDTQYF	TGTGCCAGCAGTTTAGGGACAGGGAGGCCAGATACGCAGTATTTT
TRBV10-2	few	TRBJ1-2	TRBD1	CASSGTGTNYGYTF	TGCGCCAGCAGTGGGACAGGGACTAACTATGGCTACACCTTC
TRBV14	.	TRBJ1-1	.	CASSQGSGDAFF	TGTGCCAGCAGCCAGGGTAGCGGCGATGCTTTCTTT
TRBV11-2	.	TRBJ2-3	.	CASSRGLRDDTQYF	TGTGCCAGCAGCCGGGGGCTTCGTGATGATACGCAGTATTTT
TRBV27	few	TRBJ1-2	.	CASSLDFLANYGYTF	TGTGCCAGCAGTTTGGACTTCCTAGCTAACTATGGCTACACCTTC
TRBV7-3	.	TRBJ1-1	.	CASSSQENTEAFF	TGTGCCAGCAGTTCCCAAGAGAACACTGAAGCTTTCTTT
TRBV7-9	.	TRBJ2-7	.	CASSPTVYEQYF	TGTGCCAGCAGCCCCACAGTCTACGAGCAGTACTTC
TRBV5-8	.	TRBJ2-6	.	CASSLSGNRNRVGANVLTF	TGTGCCAGCAGCTTGTCGGGAAACAGGAATAGGGTGGGGGCCAACGTCCTGACTTTC
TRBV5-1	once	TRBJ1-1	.	CASSPGWVNTEAFF	TGCGCCAGCAGCCCGGGCTGGGTGAACACTGAAGCTTTCTTT
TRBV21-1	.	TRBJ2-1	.	CASSKDRGWSASCEQFF	TGTGCCAGCAGCAAGGACAGGGGATGGTCGGCGAGTTGTGAGCAGTTCTTC
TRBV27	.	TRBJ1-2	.	CASSPDSLINYGYTF	TGTGCCAGCAGTCCTGACAGTCTCATTAACTATGGCTACACCTTC
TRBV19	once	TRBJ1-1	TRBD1	CASSFGQGSGEAFF	TGTGCCAGTAGTTTCGGACAGGGGAGCGGTGAAGCTTTCTTT
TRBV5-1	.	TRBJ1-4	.	CASSLDRVNEKLFF	TGCGCCAGCAGCTTGGACAGGGTTAATGAAAAACTGTTTTTT
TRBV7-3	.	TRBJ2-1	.	CASSRGGTYNEQFF	TGTGCCAGCAGTCGAGGGGGGACCTACAATGAGCAGTTCTTC
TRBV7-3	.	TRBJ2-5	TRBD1	CASSLAGTASQETQYF	TGTGCCAGCAGCCTGGCAGGGACAGCAAGTCAAGAGACCCAGTACTTC
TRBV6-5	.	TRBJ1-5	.	CASTKGRASNQPQHF	TGTGCCAGCACCAAAGGGAGGGCCAGCAATCAGCCCCAGCATTTT
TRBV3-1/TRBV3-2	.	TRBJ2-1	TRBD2	CASSQDLGGASNNEQFF	TGTGCCAGCAGCCAAGATCTCGGGGGGGCATCGAACAATGAGCAGTTCTTC
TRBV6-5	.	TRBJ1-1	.	CASSYSEDTEAFF	TGTGCCAGCAGTTACTCTGAGGACACTGAAGCTTTCTTT
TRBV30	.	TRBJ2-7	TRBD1	CAWSLTGPAYEQYF	TGTGCCTGGAGTTTGACAGGGCCCGCCTACGAGCAGTACTTC
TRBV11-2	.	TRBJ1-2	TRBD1	CASSNRTGDGYTF	TGTGCCAGCAGCAACAGGACAGGGGATGGCTACACCTTC
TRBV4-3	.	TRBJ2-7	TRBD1	CASSQDRGRQYF	TGCGCCAGCAGCCAGGACAGGGGAAGGCAGTACTTC
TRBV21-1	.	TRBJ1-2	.	CASSKEADRLYGYTF	TGTGCCAGCAGCAAAGAGGCCGACAGACTCTATGGCTACACCTTC
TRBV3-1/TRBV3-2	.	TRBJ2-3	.	CASSQDLATGPTDTQYF	TGTGCCAGCAGCCAAGATCTTGCAACAGGGCCCACAGATACGCAGTATTTT
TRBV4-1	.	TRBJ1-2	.	CASSQPQGIYGYTF	TGCGCCAGCAGCCAGCCTCAGGGAATTTATGGCTACACCTTC
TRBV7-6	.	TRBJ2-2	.	CASSPGGAGELFF	TGTGCCAGCAGCCCCGGTGGAGCCGGGGAGCTGTTTTTT
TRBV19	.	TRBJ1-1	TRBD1	CASGWTGGNTEAFF	TGTGCCAGTGGCTGGACAGGGGGTAACACTGAAGCTTTCTTT
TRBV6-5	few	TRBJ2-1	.	CASSHGLENNEQFF	TGTGCCAGCAGCCATGGTCTAGAAAACAATGAGCAGTTCTTC
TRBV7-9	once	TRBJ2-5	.	CASTPRVTETQYF	TGTGCCAGCACCCCCAGGGTTACCGAGACCCAGTACTTC